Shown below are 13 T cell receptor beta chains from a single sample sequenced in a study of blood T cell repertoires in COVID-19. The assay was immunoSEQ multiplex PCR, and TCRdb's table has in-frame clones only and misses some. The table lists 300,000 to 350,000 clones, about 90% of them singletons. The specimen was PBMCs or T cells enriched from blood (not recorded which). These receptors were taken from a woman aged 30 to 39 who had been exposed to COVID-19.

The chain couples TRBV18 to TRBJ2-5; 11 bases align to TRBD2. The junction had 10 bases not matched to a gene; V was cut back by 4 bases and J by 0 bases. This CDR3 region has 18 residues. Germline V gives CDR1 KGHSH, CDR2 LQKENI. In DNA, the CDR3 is TGTGCCAGCTCACTACAGGAGTCTAGCGGGGGGTACCAAGAGACCCAGTACTTC. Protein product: CASSLQESSGGYQETQYF.

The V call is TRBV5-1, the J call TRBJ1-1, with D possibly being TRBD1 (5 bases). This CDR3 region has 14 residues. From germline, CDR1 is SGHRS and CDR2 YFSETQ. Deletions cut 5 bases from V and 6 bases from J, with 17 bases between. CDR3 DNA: TGCGCCAGCAGTCGGCAGAAGGGGATCGCTGAAGCTTTCTTT. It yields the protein CASSRQKGIAEAFF.

The CDR3 spells CATSRTGQSTDTQYF. The DNA of the CDR3 is TGTGCCACCAGCAGGACGGGACAGAGCACAGATACGCAGTATTTT. This chain connects TRBV15 to TRBJ2-3; 7 bases map to TRBD1. V shed 3 bases, J shed 0 bases, and the junction held 3 bases outside the gene matches. This CDR3 comprises 15 residues. Germline CDR1 reads LNHNV; CDR2 reads YYDKDF (reference sequence).

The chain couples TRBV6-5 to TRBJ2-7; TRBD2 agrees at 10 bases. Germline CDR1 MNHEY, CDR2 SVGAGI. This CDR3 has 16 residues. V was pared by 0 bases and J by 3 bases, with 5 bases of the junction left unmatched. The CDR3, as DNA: TGTGCCAGCAGTTACTCGCCTAGCGGGAGACTCTACGAGCAGTACTTC. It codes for CASSYSPSGRLYEQYF.

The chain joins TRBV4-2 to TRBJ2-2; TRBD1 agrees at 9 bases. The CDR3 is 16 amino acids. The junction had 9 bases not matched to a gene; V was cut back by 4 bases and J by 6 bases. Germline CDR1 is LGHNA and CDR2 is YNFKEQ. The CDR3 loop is CASSLFTGGASGELFF. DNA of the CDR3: TGTGCCAGCAGCCTTTTTACAGGGGGCGCTTCCGGGGAGCTGTTTTTT.

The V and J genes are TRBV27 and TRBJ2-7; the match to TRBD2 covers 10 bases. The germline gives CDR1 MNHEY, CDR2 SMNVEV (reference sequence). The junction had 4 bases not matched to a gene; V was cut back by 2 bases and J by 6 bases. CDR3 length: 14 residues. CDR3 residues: CASSLLAGDIEQYF. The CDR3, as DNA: TGTGCCAGCAGTTTACTAGCGGGAGATATCGAGCAGTACTTC.

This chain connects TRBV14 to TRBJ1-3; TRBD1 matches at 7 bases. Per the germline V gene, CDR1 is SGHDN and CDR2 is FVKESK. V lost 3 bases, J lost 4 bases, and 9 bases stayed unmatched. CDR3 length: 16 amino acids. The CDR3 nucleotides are TGTGCCAGCAGCCACCTTATCCGGGACAGCGGAAACACCATATATTTT. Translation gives CASSHLIRDSGNTIYF.

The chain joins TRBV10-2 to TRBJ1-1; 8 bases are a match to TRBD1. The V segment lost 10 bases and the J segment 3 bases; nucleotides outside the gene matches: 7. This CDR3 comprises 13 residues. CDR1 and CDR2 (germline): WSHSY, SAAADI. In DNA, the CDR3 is TGCGCCACGGAGGGACAGGTTGACACTGAAGCTTTCTTT. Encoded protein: CATEGQVDTEAFF.

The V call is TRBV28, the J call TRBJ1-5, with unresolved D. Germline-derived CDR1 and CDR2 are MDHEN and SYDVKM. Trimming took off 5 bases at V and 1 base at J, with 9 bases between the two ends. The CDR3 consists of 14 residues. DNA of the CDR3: TGTGCCAGCAGTCCCCCGGGAAGCAATCAGCCCCAGCATTTT. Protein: CASSPPGSNQPQHF.

The CDR3 nucleotides read TGTGCCAGCAGATACCTACAGGGGGCTCACCAGCATTTT. This encodes CASRYLQGAHQHF. V and J are TRBV6-5 and TRBJ1-5; the match to TRBD1 covers 9 bases. Germline values: CDR1 MNHEY, CDR2 SVGAGI. CDR3 length: 13 residues. The ends lost 6 bases at V and 12 bases at J; junction bases unmatched: 9.

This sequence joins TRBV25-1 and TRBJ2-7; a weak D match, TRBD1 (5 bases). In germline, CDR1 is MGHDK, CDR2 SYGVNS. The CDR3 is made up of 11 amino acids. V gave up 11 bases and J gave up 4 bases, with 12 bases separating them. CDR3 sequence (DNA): TGTGCCTCCCAGGGCTGGTACGAGCAGTACTTC. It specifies CASQGWYEQYF.

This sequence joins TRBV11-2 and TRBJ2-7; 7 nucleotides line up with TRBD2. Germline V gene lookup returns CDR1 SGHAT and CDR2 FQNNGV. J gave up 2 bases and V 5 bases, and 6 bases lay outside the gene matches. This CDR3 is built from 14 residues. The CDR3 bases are TGTGCCAGCAGCACCCCCGGACTAGCCTACGAGCAGTACTTC. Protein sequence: CASSTPGLAYEQYF.

The CDR3 nucleotides read TGCGCCAGCAGCCAGGAGTCCGGGTCTAGCGGATATGAGCAGTTCTTC. Amino acid sequence: CASSQESGSSGYEQFF. The chain is built from TRBV5-1 and TRBJ2-1, with TRBD2 matching over 7 bases. The CDR3 has 16 amino acids. Germline-derived CDR1 and CDR2 are SGHRS and YFSETQ. Germline trimming cut 4 bases from V and 8 bases from J; bases unmatched to any gene: 15. Using reference TRBV5-1 and TRBJ2-1 for the parts outside the CDR3, the full variable domain is KAGVTQTPRYLIKTRGQQVTLSCSPISGHRSVSWYQQTPGQGLQFLFEYFSETQRNKGNFPGRFSGRQFSNSRSEMNVSTLELGDSALYLCASSQESGSSGYEQFFGPGTRLTVL.